This TCR beta chain was profiled in a study of human T cells and chemical hapten exposure. This clonotype was counted between two and nine times. Time point of the sample: patch test 2, 6 weeks after DPC sensitization. Treatment meaning: therapeutic diphenylcyclopropenone sensitization with weekly scalp DPC. TCRdb called the RACE reads again in MiXCR, with one record for every CDR3 protein. The sample shows about 69,000 distinct CDR3 sequences, 10% of them seen only once. Germline values: CDR1 SQVTM, CDR2 ANQGSEA. The V end was cut by 6 bases, the J end by 8 bases, with 19 bases between. This CDR3 has 14 residues.

This sequence was found in a woman aged 50 to 60 with alopecia areata. Some clones in this sample may be carry-over from other donors' samples. The rearrangement uses TRBV29-1 and TRBJ1-4; the D is unclear. The sample was whole blood, taken in connection with sensitization to the hapten diphenylcyclopropenone (DPC). DNA for the CDR3: TGCAGCGTCTTGCAGTCCTTACTGGGGGAAAAACTGTTTTTT. Its translation is CSVLQSLLGEKLFF. The full variable domain, completed using reference TRBV29-1 and TRBJ1-4, is SAVISQKPSRDICQRGTSLTIQCQVDSQVTMMFWYRQQPGQSLTLIATANQGSEATYESGFVIDKFPISRPNLTFSTLTVSNMSPEDSSIYLCSVLQSLLGEKLFFGSGTQLSVL.